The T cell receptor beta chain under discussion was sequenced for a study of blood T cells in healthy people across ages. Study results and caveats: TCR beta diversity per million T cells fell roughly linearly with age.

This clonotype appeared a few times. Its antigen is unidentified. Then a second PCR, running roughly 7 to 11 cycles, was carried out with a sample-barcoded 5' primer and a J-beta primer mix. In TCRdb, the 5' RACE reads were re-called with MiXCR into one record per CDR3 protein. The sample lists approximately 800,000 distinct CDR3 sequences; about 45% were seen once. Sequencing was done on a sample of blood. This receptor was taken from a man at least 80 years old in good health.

The CDR3 protein is CASSLGMGLGEDTQYF. As DNA, the CDR3 is TGCGCCAGCAGCCTAGGGATGGGACTAGGAGAAGATACGCAGTATTTT. The genes are TRBV4-3 and TRBJ2-3, with 8 nucleotides matching TRBD2. CDR1 is LGHNA and CDR2 is YSLEER in the germline V gene. The CDR3 runs to 16 residues. Germline trimming cut 4 bases from V and 5 bases from J; bases unmatched to any gene: 11.